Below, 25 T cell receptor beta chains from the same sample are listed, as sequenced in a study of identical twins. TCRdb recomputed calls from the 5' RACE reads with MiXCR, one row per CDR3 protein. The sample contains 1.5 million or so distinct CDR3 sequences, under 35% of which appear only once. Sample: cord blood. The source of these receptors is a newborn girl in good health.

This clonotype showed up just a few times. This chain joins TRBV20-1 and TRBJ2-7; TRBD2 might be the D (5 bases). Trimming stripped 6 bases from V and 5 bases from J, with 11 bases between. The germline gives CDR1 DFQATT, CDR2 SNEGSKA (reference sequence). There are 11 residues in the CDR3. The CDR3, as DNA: TGCAGTGCCCAGAGGGCAGACGAGCAGTACTTC. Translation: CSAQRADEQYF.

CDR3 nucleotides: TGTGCCAGCAGCGCTGCTAGAACAGATACGCAGTATTTT. Protein: CASSAARTDTQYF. The chain uses TRBV5-6 and TRBJ2-3; D unresolved. The CDR3 is 13 amino acids. Germline V gene lookup returns CDR1 SGHDT and CDR2 YYEEEE. Trimming stripped 4 bases from V and 3 bases from J, with 9 bases between.

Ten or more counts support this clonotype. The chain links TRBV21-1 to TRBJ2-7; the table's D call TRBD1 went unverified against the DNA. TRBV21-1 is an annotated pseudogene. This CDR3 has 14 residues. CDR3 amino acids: CASSKETGSYEQYF. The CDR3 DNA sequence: TGTGCCAGCAGCAAAGAGACAGGTTCCTACGAGCAGTACTTC.

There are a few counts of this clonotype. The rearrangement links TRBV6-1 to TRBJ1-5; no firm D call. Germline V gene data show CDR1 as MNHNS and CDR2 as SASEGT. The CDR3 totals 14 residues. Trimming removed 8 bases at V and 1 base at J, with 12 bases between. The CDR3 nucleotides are TGTGCCAGCGACCCCGTGCGGAGCAATCAGCCCCAGCATTTT. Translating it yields CASDPVRSNQPQHF.

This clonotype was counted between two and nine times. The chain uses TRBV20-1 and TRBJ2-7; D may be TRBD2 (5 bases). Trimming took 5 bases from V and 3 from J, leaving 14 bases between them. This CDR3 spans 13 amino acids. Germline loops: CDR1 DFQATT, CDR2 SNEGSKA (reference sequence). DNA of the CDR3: TGCAGTGCTCCCCGGGGTCCCTTCTACGAGCAGTACTTC. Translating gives CSAPRGPFYEQYF.

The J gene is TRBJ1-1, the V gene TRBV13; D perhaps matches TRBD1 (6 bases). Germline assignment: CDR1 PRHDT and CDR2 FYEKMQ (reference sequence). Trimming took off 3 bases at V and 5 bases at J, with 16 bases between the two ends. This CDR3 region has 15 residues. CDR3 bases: TGTGCCAGCAGCTTTTTCACAGGGTTTCCGACTGAAGCTTTCTTT. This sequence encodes CASSFFTGFPTEAFF.

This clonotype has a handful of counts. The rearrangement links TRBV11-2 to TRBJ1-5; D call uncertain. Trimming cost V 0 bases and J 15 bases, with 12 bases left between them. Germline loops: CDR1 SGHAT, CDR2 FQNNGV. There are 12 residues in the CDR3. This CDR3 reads CASSLDRLGRHF. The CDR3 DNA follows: TGTGCCAGCAGCTTAGATAGGCTGGGCAGGCATTTT. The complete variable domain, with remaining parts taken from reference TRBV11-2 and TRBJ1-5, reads EAGVAQSPRYKIIEKRQSVAFWCNPISGHATLYWYQQILGQGPKLLIQFQNNGVVDDSQLPKDRFSAERLKGVDSTLKIQPAKLEDSAVYLCASSLDRLGRHFGDGTRLSIL.

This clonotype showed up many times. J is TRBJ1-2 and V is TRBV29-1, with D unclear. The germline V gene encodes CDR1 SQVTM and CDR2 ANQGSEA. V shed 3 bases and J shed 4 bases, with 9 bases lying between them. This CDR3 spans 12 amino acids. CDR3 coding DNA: TGCAGCGTTGACGGGGAGGCCTATGGCTACACCTTC. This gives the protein CSVDGEAYGYTF.

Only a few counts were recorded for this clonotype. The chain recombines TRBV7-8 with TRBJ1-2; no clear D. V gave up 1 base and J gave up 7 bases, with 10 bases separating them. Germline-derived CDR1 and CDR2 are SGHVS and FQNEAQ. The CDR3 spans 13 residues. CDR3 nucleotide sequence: TGTGCCAGCAGCTTAGACGGGCGGGGTGGCTACACCTTC. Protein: CASSLDGRGGYTF.

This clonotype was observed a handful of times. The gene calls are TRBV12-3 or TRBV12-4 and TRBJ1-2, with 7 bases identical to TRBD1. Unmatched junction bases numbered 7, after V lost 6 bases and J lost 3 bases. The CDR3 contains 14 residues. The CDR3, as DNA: TGTGCCAGCAGCAACCCCGACAGGGACTATGGCTACACCTTC. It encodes CASSNPDRDYGYTF.

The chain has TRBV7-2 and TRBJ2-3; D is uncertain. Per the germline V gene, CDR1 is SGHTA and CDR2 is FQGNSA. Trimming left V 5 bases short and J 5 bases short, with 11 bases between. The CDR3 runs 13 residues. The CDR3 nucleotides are TGTGCCAGCAGCCCCGTGACGGGAGATACGCAGTATTTT. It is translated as CASSPVTGDTQYF. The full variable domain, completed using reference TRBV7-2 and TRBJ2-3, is GAGVSQSPSNKVTEKGKDVELRCDPISGHTALYWYRQSLGQGLEFLIYFQGNSAPDKSGLPSDRFSAERTGGSVSTLTIQRTQQEDSAVYLCASSPVTGDTQYFGPGTRLTVL.

This CDR3 is CASSIATANYGYTF. Here the CDR3 DNA reads TGTGCCAGTAGTATAGCGACAGCTAACTATGGCTACACCTTC. The rearrangement joins TRBV19 to TRBJ1-2; D may be TRBD1 (5 bases). Trimming shortened V by 1 base and J by 0 bases, and 6 bases separated the two germline ends. Germline V gives CDR1 LNHDA, CDR2 SQIVND (reference sequence). This CDR3 is 14 amino acids long.

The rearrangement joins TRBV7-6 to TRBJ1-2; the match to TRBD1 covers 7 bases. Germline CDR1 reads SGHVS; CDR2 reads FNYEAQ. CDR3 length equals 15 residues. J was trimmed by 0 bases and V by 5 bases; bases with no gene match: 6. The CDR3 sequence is CASSPGTASNYGYTF. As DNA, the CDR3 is TGTGCCAGCAGCCCTGGGACAGCCTCTAACTATGGCTACACCTTC.

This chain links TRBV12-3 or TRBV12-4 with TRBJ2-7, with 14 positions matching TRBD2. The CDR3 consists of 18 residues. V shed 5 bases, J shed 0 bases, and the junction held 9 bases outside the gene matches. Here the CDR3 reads CASSRGLAGGPSSYEQYF. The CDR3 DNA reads TGTGCCAGCAGTCGCGGACTAGCGGGGGGCCCAAGCTCCTACGAGCAGTACTTC.

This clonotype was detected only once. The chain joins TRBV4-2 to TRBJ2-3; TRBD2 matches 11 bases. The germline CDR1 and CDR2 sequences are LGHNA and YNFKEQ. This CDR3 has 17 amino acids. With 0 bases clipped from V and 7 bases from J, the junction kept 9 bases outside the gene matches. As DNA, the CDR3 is TGTGCCAGCAGCCAAGACAATAGCGGGGGGGCCGGAAATACGCAGTATTTT. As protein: CASSQDNSGGAGNTQYF.

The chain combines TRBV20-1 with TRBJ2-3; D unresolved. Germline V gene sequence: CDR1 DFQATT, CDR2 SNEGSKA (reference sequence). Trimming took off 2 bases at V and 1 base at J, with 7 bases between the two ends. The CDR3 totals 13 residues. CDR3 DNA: TGCAGTGCTAGACGCCCGGGCACAGATACGCAGTATTTT. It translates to CSARRPGTDTQYF.

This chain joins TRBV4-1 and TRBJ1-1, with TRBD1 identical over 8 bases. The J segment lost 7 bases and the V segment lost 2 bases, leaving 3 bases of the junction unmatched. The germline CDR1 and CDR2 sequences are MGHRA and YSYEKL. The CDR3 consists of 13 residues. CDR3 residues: CASSQTGGHEAFF. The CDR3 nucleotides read TGCGCCAGCAGCCAAACAGGGGGACATGAAGCTTTCTTT.

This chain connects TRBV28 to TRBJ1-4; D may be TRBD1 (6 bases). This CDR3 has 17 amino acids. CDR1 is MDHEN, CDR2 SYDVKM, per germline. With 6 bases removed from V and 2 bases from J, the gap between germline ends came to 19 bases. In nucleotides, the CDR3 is TGTGCCAGCAGCTCCCCGACGGGACACCTTACTAATGAAAAACTGTTTTTT. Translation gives CASSSPTGHLTNEKLFF.

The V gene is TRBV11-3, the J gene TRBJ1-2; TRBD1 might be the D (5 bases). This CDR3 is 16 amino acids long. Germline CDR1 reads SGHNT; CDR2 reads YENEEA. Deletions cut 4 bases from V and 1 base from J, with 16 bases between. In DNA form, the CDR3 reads TGTGCCAGCAGCTATCCCTGCAGGGCAGATAACTATGGCTACACCTTC. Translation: CASSYPCRADNYGYTF.

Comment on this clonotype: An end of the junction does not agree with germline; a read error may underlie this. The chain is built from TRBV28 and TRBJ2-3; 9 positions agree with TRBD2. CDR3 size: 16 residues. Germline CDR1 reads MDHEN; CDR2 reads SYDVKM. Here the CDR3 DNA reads TGTGCCAACAGTTCTCGACTAGCGGCTAGCGCAGATACGCAGTATTTT. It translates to CANSSRLAASADTQYF.

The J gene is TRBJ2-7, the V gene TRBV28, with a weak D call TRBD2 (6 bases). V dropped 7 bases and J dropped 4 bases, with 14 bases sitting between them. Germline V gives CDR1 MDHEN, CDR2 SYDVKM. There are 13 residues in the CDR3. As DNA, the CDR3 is TGTGCCAGCACCGGCGGGGTATTATACGAGCAGTACTTC. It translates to CASTGGVLYEQYF.

CDR3 in DNA: TGTGCCAGCAGCCGAGGTGGGGGAGAGGGCAATGAGCAGTACTTC. Translating it yields CASSRGGGEGNEQYF. The chain is built from TRBV11-2 and TRBJ2-7; tentatively, D is TRBD1 or TRBD2 (5 bases each). This CDR3 comprises 15 residues. Germline assignment: CDR1 SGHAT and CDR2 FQNNGV. V lost 5 bases to trimming and J lost 7 bases, with 21 bases between them.

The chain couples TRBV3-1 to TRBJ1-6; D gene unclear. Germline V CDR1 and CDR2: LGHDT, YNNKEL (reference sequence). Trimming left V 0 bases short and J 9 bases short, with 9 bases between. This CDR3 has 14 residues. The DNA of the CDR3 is TGTGCCAGCAGCCAAGATCATACCACTTCACCCCTCCACTTT. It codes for CASSQDHTTSPLHF.

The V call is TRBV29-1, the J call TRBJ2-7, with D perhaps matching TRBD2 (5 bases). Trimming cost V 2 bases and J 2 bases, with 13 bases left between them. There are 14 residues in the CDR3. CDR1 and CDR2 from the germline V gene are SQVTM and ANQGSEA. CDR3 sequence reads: CSVELWERPYEQYF. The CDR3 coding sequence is TGCAGCGTTGAATTGTGGGAGCGTCCCTACGAGCAGTACTTC.

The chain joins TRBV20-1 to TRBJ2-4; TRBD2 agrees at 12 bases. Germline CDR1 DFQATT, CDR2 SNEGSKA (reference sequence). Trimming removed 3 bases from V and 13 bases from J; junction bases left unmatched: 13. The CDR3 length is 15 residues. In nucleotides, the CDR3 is TGCAGTGCTAGCCTCCTGCTAGCGGGAGGGAAAGAGCAGTACTTC. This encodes CSASLLLAGGKEQYF.